The 21 T cell receptor beta chains below were found in one sample sequenced in a study of identical twins. Each CDR3 protein is one row after TCRdb ran MiXCR on the 5' RACE reads. The sample includes approximately 280,000 distinct CDR3 sequences, more than 6.5% seen only once; the top ten take approximately 2%. These data also featured in a second study, about yellow fever vaccine responses in identical twins.

Sequenced sample: memory (CD45RO+) T cells sorted from blood. Source of these receptors: a woman under 30 in good health.

The chain is built from TRBV4-2 and TRBJ2-2; tentatively, D is TRBD1 or TRBD2 (5 bases each). The CDR3 covers 13 residues. Trimming removed 5 bases at V and 6 bases at J, with 10 bases between. From germline, CDR1 is LGHNA and CDR2 YNFKEQ. The CDR3 region is CASSSGDAGELFF. CDR3 nucleotide sequence: TGTGCCAGCAGCTCCGGGGACGCCGGGGAGCTGTTTTTT.

This clonotype was seen a handful of times. The rearrangement uses TRBV10-3 and TRBJ2-2; possible D gene TRBD1, 6 bases. Germline V gene lookup returns CDR1 ENHRY and CDR2 SYGVKD. The CDR3 loop spans 15 amino acids. V lost 6 bases to trimming and J lost 3 bases, with 14 bases between them. The CDR3 nucleotides are TGTGCCATCAGGCCATCAGGGGTTGACACCGGGGAGCTGTTTTTT. The encoded protein is CAIRPSGVDTGELFF.

This chain links TRBV27 with TRBJ2-2; TRBD2 aligns across 10 bases. From germline, CDR1 is MNHEY and CDR2 SMNVEV (reference sequence). With V trimmed by 1 base and J by 0 bases, 2 bases remained unmatched. This CDR3 is 17 amino acids long. CDR3 coding DNA: TGTGCCAGCAGTTTATTGGGACTAGCGACGAACACCGGGGAGCTGTTTTTT. This gives the protein CASSLLGLATNTGELFF.

Ten or more counts support this clonotype. The chain combines TRBV10-3 with TRBJ2-7, with 14 bases fitting TRBD2. V shed 8 bases and J 7 bases; nucleotides not matched to a gene: 13. The germline CDR1 and CDR2 sequences are ENHRY and SYGVKD. The CDR3 spans 16 residues. The CDR3 bases are TGTGCCATCGCGGGACTAGCGGGAGTTGCGGCGGGGGAGCAGTACTTC. Its protein product is CAIAGLAGVAAGEQYF.

The sample holds a few counts of this clonotype. The V gene is TRBV29-1, the J gene TRBJ2-5; 9 nucleotides line up with TRBD1. The CDR3 length is 14 residues. V lost 4 bases to trimming and J lost 4 bases; unmatched junction nucleotides: 7. Per germline, CDR1 SQVTM and CDR2 ANQGSEA. The CDR3 nucleotides read TGCAGCGTTGGAGGACAGGGGCGTGGAGAGACCCAGTACTTC. Its protein product is CSVGGQGRGETQYF.

This clonotype was observed a few times. This chain uses TRBV29-1 with TRBJ1-5, with 8 bases lining up with TRBD1. CDR1 and CDR2 from the germline V gene are SQVTM and ANQGSEA. The V and J ends lost 6 bases and 2 bases, in that order; junction bases with no gene match: 3. The CDR3 length is 13 residues. CDR3 sequence (DNA): TGCAGCGTAAAACAGGGGGGCAATCAGCCCCAGCATTTT. It translates to CSVKQGGNQPQHF.

This clonotype was seen repeatedly, ten times or more. The rearrangement links TRBV3-1 to TRBJ2-1; 7 bases agree with TRBD2. The CDR3 covers 18 residues. CDR1 LGHDT and CDR2 YNNKEL come from the germline V gene (reference sequence). V was pared by 1 base and J by 0 bases, with 9 bases of the junction left unmatched. The CDR3, as DNA: TGTGCCAGCAGCCAAGGGGTACTAGCGCCGAGCTCCTACAATGAGCAGTTCTTC. Amino acids: CASSQGVLAPSSYNEQFF.

This clonotype was counted ten times or more. This sequence joins TRBV20-1 and TRBJ1-1; 7 nucleotides line up with TRBD1. The CDR3 spans 12 residues. Germline CDR1 and CDR2: DFQATT and SNEGSKA (reference sequence). Losses at the gene ends were 4 bases for V and 7 bases for J; bases not matched to a gene: 6. The CDR3 region is CSAKGQEREAFF. DNA for the CDR3: TGCAGTGCTAAAGGACAGGAACGTGAAGCTTTCTTT.

A few counts support this clonotype. This sequence joins TRBV2 and TRBJ1-5; D is undetermined. This CDR3 is built from 15 residues. The ends were cut back, 6 bases at V and 3 bases at J, with 15 bases in the middle. CDR1 and CDR2 (germline): SNHLY, FYNNEI. The CDR3 is CASRENLGSNQPQHF. In DNA, the CDR3 is TGTGCCAGCAGGGAGAACCTGGGGTCCAATCAGCCCCAGCATTTT.

The chain carries TRBV5-1 and TRBJ1-1; no clear D. The CDR3 runs 15 residues. Germline CDR1 SGHRS, CDR2 YFSETQ. V was pared by 0 bases and J by 0 bases, with 9 bases between. The CDR3 DNA sequence: TGCGCCAGCAGCTTGGATGAGGCAATGAACACTGAAGCTTTCTTT. This codes for CASSLDEAMNTEAFF.

This clonotype was seen at least ten times. The J gene is TRBJ2-1, the V gene TRBV2, with D tentatively TRBD1 or TRBD2 (6 bases each). The CDR3 contains 14 residues. V was pared by 11 bases and J by 0 bases, with 14 bases between. The V gene's germline CDR1 is SNHLY and CDR2 FYNNEI. The CDR3 region has the DNA TGTGCCCTCGGGGGCTCAAGCTCCTACAATGAGCAGTTCTTC. It yields the protein CALGGSSSYNEQFF.

This clonotype was seen only a few times. The chain carries TRBV24-1 and TRBJ2-5; 9 bases agree with TRBD1. V was clipped by 2 bases and J by 5 bases; unmatched bases: 8. The germline CDR1 and CDR2 sequences are KGHDR and SFDVKD. This CDR3 comprises 16 residues. The CDR3: CATSDSTKDRGETQYF. CDR3 nucleotides: TGTGCCACCAGTGATTCTACCAAGGACAGGGGTGAGACCCAGTACTTC.

At least ten counts were recorded for this clonotype. The chain uses TRBV6-5 and TRBJ2-7, with 7 bases that match TRBD1. Germline V gene data show CDR1 as MNHEY and CDR2 as SVGAGI. The length of the CDR3 is 14 residues. Trimming at V came to 3 bases and at J to 0 bases, leaving 2 bases not matched to a gene. The CDR3 protein is CASSYWDSSYEQYF. CDR3 nucleotides: TGTGCCAGCAGTTATTGGGACAGCTCCTACGAGCAGTACTTC.

The J gene is TRBJ2-2, the V gene TRBV27; 7 bases line up with TRBD1. V was clipped by 4 bases and J by 3 bases; unmatched bases: 5. This CDR3 region has 15 residues. Germline-derived CDR1 and CDR2 are MNHEY and SMNVEV (reference sequence). CDR3: CASSSGQVHTGELFF. The CDR3, as DNA: TGTGCCAGCAGTTCAGGACAGGTTCACACCGGGGAGCTGTTTTTT.

V is TRBV11-1 and J is TRBJ2-5, with D perhaps matching TRBD1 or TRBD2 (5 bases each). The ends were cut back, 1 base at V and 4 bases at J, with 25 bases in the middle. Germline V gives CDR1 SGHAT, CDR2 FQDESV (reference sequence). This CDR3 is 19 amino acids long. The CDR3 DNA is TGTGCCAGCAGCTTAGGAGATGGGGGAATAGCCTTGATGGGAGAGACCCAGTACTTC. Its translation: CASSLGDGGIALMGETQYF. Together with reference TRBV11-1 and TRBJ2-5, the CDR3 gives the full variable domain: EAEVAQSPRYKITEKSQAVAFWCDPISGHATLYWYRQILGQGPELLVQFQDESVVDDSQLPKDRFSAERLKGVDSTLKIQPAELGDSAMYLCASSLGDGGIALMGETQYFGPGTRLLVL.

This clonotype came up many times. The genes are TRBV20-1 and TRBJ1-3; no firm D call. Between the trimmed V and J ends, which lost 3 bases and 0 bases, there was a span of 9 bases. CDR3 length equals 14 residues. Germline lookup yields CDR1 DFQATT and CDR2 SNEGSKA (reference sequence). CDR3 sequence: CSASKGVSGNTIYF. CDR3 in DNA: TGCAGTGCTAGTAAAGGAGTCTCTGGAAACACCATATATTTT.

In its sample, this clonotype was seen many times. The V call is TRBV29-1, the J call TRBJ2-7, with TRBD1 matching over 7 bases. The trim removed 8 bases at V and 2 bases at J, leaving 6 bases unmatched. In germline, CDR1 is SQVTM, CDR2 ANQGSEA. CDR3 length: 12 residues. The CDR3 here is CSYRTGTYEQYF. In nucleotides, the CDR3 is TGCAGCTACCGGACAGGAACCTACGAGCAGTACTTC.

The gene calls are TRBV11-2 and TRBJ2-1, with 11 bases identical to TRBD2. The CDR3 extends over 15 amino acids. CDR1 SGHAT and CDR2 FQNNGV come from the germline V gene. J gave up 10 bases and V 4 bases, and 9 bases lay outside the gene matches. The CDR3 loop is CASSSLAGGIREQFF. The CDR3 coding sequence is TGTGCCAGCAGCTCCCTAGCGGGGGGTATTAGGGAGCAGTTCTTC.

CDR3 residues: CASSFSGVTDTQYF. The DNA for the CDR3 is TGTGCCAGCTCATTTTCGGGGGTGACAGATACGCAGTATTTT. V usage is TRBV18 and J usage is TRBJ2-3, with a tentative D call TRBD2 (6 bases). V was shortened by 5 bases and J by 3 bases, with 12 bases between the two germline ends. The length of the CDR3 is 14 residues. Germline assignment: CDR1 KGHSH and CDR2 LQKENI.

This clonotype has a handful of counts. The V call is TRBV2, the J call TRBJ2-6; 8 bases map to TRBD2. V was pared by 1 base and J by 2 bases, with 13 bases of the junction left unmatched. This CDR3 has 20 amino acids. The germline V gene encodes CDR1 SNHLY and CDR2 FYNNEI. The CDR3 loop is CASSEGRGRPRTTGANVLTF. CDR3 bases: TGTGCCAGCAGTGAAGGTCGCGGGAGGCCCCGAACTACTGGGGCCAACGTCCTGACTTTC.

The genes are TRBV28 and TRBJ2-7; D is unclear. Trimming removed 5 bases at V and 2 bases at J, with 10 bases between. The V gene's germline CDR1 is MDHEN and CDR2 SYDVKM. The length of the CDR3 is 13 residues. CDR3 in amino acids: CASSDSNTYEQYV. In DNA, the CDR3 is TGTGCCAGCAGTGACTCCAATACCTACGAGCAGTACGTC.